A single sample is the source of the 5 T cell receptor beta chains below, sequenced in a study of Graves' ophthalmopathy and Graves' hyperthyroidism. For repertoire sequencing, the TCR beta CDR3 regions were amplified from RNA transcripts. Amplification began with first-round RT-PCR using HTBI primers, then second-round multiplex PCR was performed. Using its own MiXCR run on the multiplex PCR reads, TCRdb lists one record per CDR3 protein. The table lists 500,000 to 700,000 distinct CDR3 sequences, approximately 22% of them singletons. The sample was peripheral blood. Receptors originate from a woman younger than 30 with stable Graves' hyperthyroidism. Some clones in this sample may be carry-over from other donors' samples.

This clonotype was recorded a few times. The rearrangement joins TRBV7-9 to TRBJ2-2, with D possibly matching TRBD1 (5 bases). Germline CDR1 reads SEHNR; CDR2 reads FQNEAQ (reference sequence). The CDR3 is 14 amino acids. V lost 3 bases, J lost 5 bases, and 10 bases lay in between. The CDR3 loop is CASSFQGGTGELFF. The CDR3, as DNA: TGTGCCAGCAGCTTTCAGGGTGGAACCGGGGAGCTGTTTTTT.

This clonotype turned up a few times. This sequence joins TRBV7-3 and TRBJ2-5, with D possibly called TRBD1 or TRBD2 (5 bases each). V gave up 6 bases and J gave up 2 bases, with 19 bases separating them. This CDR3 spans 16 amino acids. Germline V gene data show CDR1 as SGHTA and CDR2 as FQGTGA. CDR3 in amino acids: CASRKGPGTVQETQYF. The CDR3, as DNA: TGTGCCAGCAGGAAGGGGCCGGGGACCGTTCAAGAGACCCAGTACTTC.

The CDR3 region is CASTSGTPSYEQYF. The CDR3, as DNA: TGTGCCAGCACCTCCGGGACACCCTCCTACGAGCAGTACTTC. The genes are TRBV16 and TRBJ2-7, with D perhaps TRBD1 (6 bases). CDR3 length equals 14 residues. The germline gives CDR1 KGHSY, CDR2 FQNENV. Trimming took off 7 bases at V and 0 bases at J, with 13 bases between the two ends.

This clonotype was observed a few times. The rearrangement links TRBV12-3 or TRBV12-4 to TRBJ2-4, with no clear D. V was cut by 1 base and J by 3 bases, with 13 bases left in between. The CDR3 spans 16 residues. For the CDR3, the DNA is TGTGCCAGCAGTTTAGGGCTAGTAGATAGCAAAAACATTCAGTACTTC. Amino acids: CASSLGLVDSKNIQYF.

In its sample, this clonotype was seen many times. The chain links TRBV12-3 or TRBV12-4 to TRBJ1-1; 7 bases line up with TRBD1. This CDR3 has 15 amino acids. Trimming took 3 bases from V and 3 from J; bases not matched to a gene: 7. The CDR3 here is CASSFLSRGDTEAFF. In DNA, the CDR3 is TGTGCCAGCAGTTTCCTATCCAGGGGGGACACTGAAGCTTTCTTT.